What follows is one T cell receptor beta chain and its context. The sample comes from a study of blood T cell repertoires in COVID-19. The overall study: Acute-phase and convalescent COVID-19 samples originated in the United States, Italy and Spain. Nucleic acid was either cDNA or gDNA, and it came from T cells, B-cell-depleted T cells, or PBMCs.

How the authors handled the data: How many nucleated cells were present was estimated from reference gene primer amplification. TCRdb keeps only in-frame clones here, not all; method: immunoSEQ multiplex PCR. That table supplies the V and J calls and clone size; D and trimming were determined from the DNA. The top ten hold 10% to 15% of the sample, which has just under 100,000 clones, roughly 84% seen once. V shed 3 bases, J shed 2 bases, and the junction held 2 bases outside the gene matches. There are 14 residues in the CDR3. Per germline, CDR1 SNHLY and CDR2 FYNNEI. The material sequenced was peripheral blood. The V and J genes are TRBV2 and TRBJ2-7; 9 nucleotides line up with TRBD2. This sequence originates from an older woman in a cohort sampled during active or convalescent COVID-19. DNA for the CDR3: TGTGCCAGCAGTGAGGCTAGCGGGGCCTACGAGCAGTACTTC. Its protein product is CASSEASGAYEQYF.